A selection of T cell receptor beta chains follows, all from one sample in a study of blood T cells in healthy people across ages. TCRdb reanalysed the 5' RACE reads using MiXCR and keeps one entry per CDR3 protein. The sample carries about 400,000 distinct CDR3 sequences, roughly half recorded once. Sequenced material: blood. Receptors originate from a man in his fifties or sixties in good health. The CDR3 runs from the conserved cysteine through the conserved F or W. D genes are given only for firm matches. The size entry is marked missing in some rows and otherwise reads once, few, many or a size class.

NA	TRBV20-1	TRBJ2-1	NA	TGCAGTGCTATTAGCGGCTATGAGCAGTTCTTC	CSAISGYEQFF
NA	TRBV7-6	TRBJ2-5	NA	TGTGCCAGCAGCCCAGGGACCGGATACCAAGAGACCCAGTACTTC	CASSPGTGYQETQYF
NA	TRBV20-1	TRBJ2-5	NA	TGCAGTGCTACGGTTGGGGGACCCACGCGAGAGACCCGGTACTTC	CSATVGGPTRETRYF
TRBD2	TRBV28	TRBJ2-7	NA	TGTGCCAGCAGTTTGGAGGGCGGGGGTAACAATGAGCAGTACTTC	CASSLEGGGNNEQYF
NA	TRBV6-5	TRBJ1-2	NA	TGTGCTAGCAGTTACTCCGACAGTCCCGTCAACTATGGCTACACCTTC	CASSYSDSPVNYGYTF
NA	TRBV20-1	TRBJ2-3	once	TGCAGTGCTAGAGCCGCGGATAGGACCACAGATACGCAGTATTTT	CSARAADRTTDTQYF
NA	TRBV20-1	TRBJ2-7	NA	TGCAGTGCTAGGAGGGACCAAACCTCCTACGAGCAGTACTTC	CSARRDQTSYEQYF
NA	TRBV7-2	TRBJ2-3	few	TGTGCCAGCAGCTTAGCCGGTATTAGGGATACGCAGTATTTT	CASSLAGIRDTQYF
TRBD1	TRBV6-5	TRBJ2-2	NA	TGTGCCAGCAGAGAAACAGGGGGCACCGGGGAGCTGTTTTTT	CASRETGGTGELFF
TRBD2	TRBV20-1	TRBJ2-5	NA	TGCAGTGCTAGACCGACTAGCGGGGTCCGAGAGACCCAGTACTTC	CSARPTSGVRETQYF
TRBD2	TRBV28	TRBJ2-3	few	TGTGCCAGCAGTTTCAGCGGGAGTGGAACAGATACGCAGTATTTT	CASSFSGSGTDTQYF
NA	TRBV20-1	TRBJ2-5	NA	TGCAGTGCTAGACTTGGAGACAAAGAGACCCAGTACTTC	CSARLGDKETQYF
TRBD1	TRBV7-2	TRBJ1-2	NA	TGTGCCTGTGAAGGGACAGGGCGAGGGTATGGCTACACCTTC	CACEGTGRGYGYTF
NA	TRBV4-2	TRBJ1-1	many	TGTGCCAGCAGCCAAGGGTCTGGGGGGCTTAGCACTGAAGCTTTCTTT	CASSQGSGGLSTEAFF
TRBD2	TRBV27	TRBJ2-5	NA	TGTGCCAGCAGTTTATTGATTAGCGGGGAGACCCAGTACTTC	CASSLLISGETQYF
TRBD2	TRBV12-3/TRBV12-4	TRBJ2-5	NA	TGTGCCAGCAGTTTTAGTAGGGCTAGCGGTACAAATGAGCAGTACTTC	CASSFSRASGTNEQYF
NA	TRBV20-1	TRBJ2-3	few	TGCAGTGCTAGGCCTTGGAAGTCCACAGATACGCAGTATTTT	CSARPWKSTDTQYF
TRBD2	TRBV20-1	TRBJ2-6	NA	TGCAGTGCTAACCGACTAGCGGGAGTAACTGGGGCCAACGTCCTGACTTTC	CSANRLAGVTGANVLTF
NA	TRBV29-1	TRBJ1-2	NA	TGCAGCGTTGAAACAGGACAGAACTATGGCTACACCTTC	CSVETGQNYGYTF
NA	TRBV10-3	TRBJ2-7	many	TGTGCCATCAGAGGACAGGACGGGCGGGACTACGAGCAGTACTTC	CAIRGQDGRDYEQYF
NA	TRBV7-2	TRBJ1-1	few	TGTGCCAGCAGCTTATCGGCCGGATTAGAAGCTTTCTTT	CASSLSAGLEAFF
NA	TRBV29-1	TRBJ2-7	NA	TGCACCGCCTGGGACAATGAGCAGTACTTC	CTAWDNEQYF
NA	TRBV10-3	TRBJ1-1	NA	TGTGCCATCAGTGCGGCGAACACTGAAGCTTTCTTT	CAISAANTEAFF
NA	TRBV4-2	TRBJ2-5	NA	TGTGCCAGCAGCCAAGGTCCCCAGGACCAAGAGACCCAGTACTTC	CASSQGPQDQETQYF
TRBD2	TRBV20-1	TRBJ2-5	NA	TGCAGTGCTAGAGCCCGGGTTAGCGGGGGGGCCTTAGAGACCCAGTACTTC	CSARARVSGGALETQYF
TRBD2	TRBV6-5	TRBJ2-7	NA	TGTGCCAGCAGGACGGCGGGGGGCAACTACGAGCAGTACTTC	CASRTAGGNYEQYF
TRBD1	TRBV9	TRBJ1-4	NA	TGTGCCAGCAGCCCCCGGGACAGTAACGTTGAAAAACTGTTTTTT	CASSPRDSNVEKLFF